Listed below are T cell receptor beta chains from one sample, sequenced in a study of blood T cell repertoires in COVID-19. The protocol was immunoSEQ multiplex PCR, while the TCRdb copy is restricted to in-frame clones and leaves out a portion. The top ten hold roughly 2.1% of the sample, which has some 270,000 clones, approximately 91% seen once. Specimen: peripheral blood. These TCRs come from a man in his forties or fifties with acute or convalescent COVID-19. Each CDR3 is given with its conserved first and last residue. The order of the fields is clone size, D gene, CDR3 length, V gene, J gene, CDR3 DNA, CDR3 protein. D genes are given only for firm matches. For some rows the clone size is stated as once, few or many, or as a class when expanded; others skip it.

clone_size: -
d_call: TRBD1
cdr3_length: 15
v_call: TRBV19
j_call: TRBJ2-2
cdr3_nt: TGTGCCAGTAGTTTAGGACAGGGAAACACCGGGGAGCTGTTTTTT
cdr3_aa: CASSLGQGNTGELFF

clone_size: -
d_call: TRBD2
cdr3_length: 14
v_call: TRBV5-6
j_call: TRBJ2-3
cdr3_nt: TGTGCCAGCAACCGACTAGCTAGCACAGATACGCAGTATTTT
cdr3_aa: CASNRLASTDTQYF

clone_size: -
d_call: -
cdr3_length: 16
v_call: TRBV19
j_call: TRBJ1-5
cdr3_nt: TGTGCCAGTAGTATGTTGGCAGGGGCCTATGGTCAGCCCCAGCATTTT
cdr3_aa: CASSMLAGAYGQPQHF

clone_size: -
d_call: -
cdr3_length: 11
v_call: TRBV6-5
j_call: TRBJ2-7
cdr3_nt: TGTGCCAGCAAGAGGACCTACGAGCAGTACTTC
cdr3_aa: CASKRTYEQYF

clone_size: -
d_call: -
cdr3_length: 16
v_call: TRBV12-5
j_call: TRBJ1-4
cdr3_nt: TGTGCTAGTGGTTTGGCCCTCCAGGGGTTAGGGGAAAAACTGTTTTTT
cdr3_aa: CASGLALQGLGEKLFF

clone_size: -
d_call: -
cdr3_length: 13
v_call: TRBV19
j_call: TRBJ1-1
cdr3_nt: TGTGCCAGTAGTAGCCAGATGAACACTGAAGCTTTCTTT
cdr3_aa: CASSSQMNTEAFF

clone_size: once
d_call: -
cdr3_length: 14
v_call: TRBV7-2
j_call: TRBJ2-3
cdr3_nt: TGTGCCAGCAGCCGCTCACGGGACACAGATACGCAGTATTTT
cdr3_aa: CASSRSRDTDTQYF

clone_size: -
d_call: TRBD2
cdr3_length: 18
v_call: TRBV5-1
j_call: TRBJ2-2
cdr3_nt: TGCGCCAGCAGCTTGGTTCCTAGCGGGGTCGCAGGCACCGGGGAGCTGTTTTTT
cdr3_aa: CASSLVPSGVAGTGELFF

clone_size: few
d_call: TRBD2
cdr3_length: 13
v_call: TRBV5-1
j_call: TRBJ2-5
cdr3_nt: TGCGCCAGCAGAAGAGGACTAGGGGAGACCCAGTACTTC
cdr3_aa: CASRRGLGETQYF

clone_size: -
d_call: TRBD1
cdr3_length: 16
v_call: TRBV27
j_call: TRBJ2-2
cdr3_nt: TGTGCCAGCTTCGTTAGGCCTACAGGGGTGACCGGGGAGCTGTTTTTT
cdr3_aa: CASFVRPTGVTGELFF

clone_size: -
d_call: -
cdr3_length: 15
v_call: TRBV15
j_call: TRBJ2-3
cdr3_nt: TGTGCCACCAGCAGAGAGGCGGAAAGCACAGATACGCAGTATTTT
cdr3_aa: CATSREAESTDTQYF

clone_size: few
d_call: -
cdr3_length: 14
v_call: TRBV18
j_call: TRBJ2-7
cdr3_nt: TGTGCCAGCTCACCTTCGACAGGCTCCTACGAGCAGTACTTC
cdr3_aa: CASSPSTGSYEQYF

clone_size: once
d_call: -
cdr3_length: 14
v_call: TRBV2
j_call: TRBJ1-1
cdr3_nt: TGTGCCAGCAGTGACAGGGCTTTTTATCCTGAAGCTTTCTTT
cdr3_aa: CASSDRAFYPEAFF

clone_size: -
d_call: -
cdr3_length: 18
v_call: TRBV7-9
j_call: TRBJ2-5
cdr3_nt: TGTGCCAGCAGCTTAGCGGGCTGGAGGACAGATTTTTTAGAGACCCAGTACTTC
cdr3_aa: CASSLAGWRTDFLETQYF

clone_size: -
d_call: TRBD1
cdr3_length: 16
v_call: TRBV10-3
j_call: TRBJ1-2
cdr3_nt: TGTGCCATCAGTGAGTCTGGACAGGGGCGCCGGTATGGCTACACCTTC
cdr3_aa: CAISESGQGRRYGYTF

clone_size: -
d_call: TRBD2
cdr3_length: 15
v_call: TRBV4-2
j_call: TRBJ2-1
cdr3_nt: TGTGCCAGCAGCCATACAGCGGGGGGGTACAATGAGCAGTTCTTC
cdr3_aa: CASSHTAGGYNEQFF

clone_size: -
d_call: TRBD1
cdr3_length: 14
v_call: TRBV5-1
j_call: TRBJ2-7
cdr3_nt: TGCGCCAGCAGCCCGGGACAGGCTCTGCCCGAGCAGTACTTC
cdr3_aa: CASSPGQALPEQYF

clone_size: -
d_call: TRBD1
cdr3_length: 15
v_call: TRBV2
j_call: TRBJ1-2
cdr3_nt: TGTGCCAGCAGCGATGATACTGACAGGGTCTATGGCTACACCTTC
cdr3_aa: CASSDDTDRVYGYTF

clone_size: -
d_call: -
cdr3_length: 12
v_call: TRBV2
j_call: TRBJ2-1
cdr3_nt: TGTGCCAGCAACCTCGCCGGGGATGAGCAGTTCTTC
cdr3_aa: CASNLAGDEQFF

clone_size: -
d_call: -
cdr3_length: 14
v_call: TRBV5-1
j_call: TRBJ2-3
cdr3_nt: TGCGCCAGCAGCTTGGTGGGCATGGGAGATACGCAGTATTTT
cdr3_aa: CASSLVGMGDTQYF

clone_size: -
d_call: TRBD2
cdr3_length: 15
v_call: TRBV7-7
j_call: TRBJ2-5
cdr3_nt: TGTGCTAGCAGCTTAGCGGCGGGGGGCCAAGAGACCCAGTACTTC
cdr3_aa: CASSLAAGGQETQYF

clone_size: -
d_call: TRBD2
cdr3_length: 16
v_call: TRBV5-4
j_call: TRBJ2-3
cdr3_nt: TGTGCCAGCAGCTTGAACCCGGGGGGGCTGACAGATACGCAGTATTTT
cdr3_aa: CASSLNPGGLTDTQYF

clone_size: once
d_call: -
cdr3_length: 13
v_call: TRBV19
j_call: TRBJ1-2
cdr3_nt: TGTGCCAGTAGTATCGGGAACCCAGGCGGCTACACCTTC
cdr3_aa: CASSIGNPGGYTF

clone_size: -
d_call: TRBD1
cdr3_length: 14
v_call: TRBV7-9
j_call: TRBJ2-4
cdr3_nt: TGTGCCAGCAGCTCAGGACAGGGGGCGCGAGGTCAGTACTTC
cdr3_aa: CASSSGQGARGQYF

clone_size: -
d_call: TRBD2
cdr3_length: 17
v_call: TRBV7-2
j_call: TRBJ2-2
cdr3_nt: TGTGCCAGCAGCTTCCTTTTGATAGCGGGGGATACCGGGGAGCTGTTTTTT
cdr3_aa: CASSFLLIAGDTGELFF

clone_size: -
d_call: -
cdr3_length: 13
v_call: TRBV21-1
j_call: TRBJ2-1
cdr3_nt: TGTGCCAGCAGCATCGAGGAGGAAAATGAGCAGTTCTTC
cdr3_aa: CASSIEEENEQFF

clone_size: -
d_call: -
cdr3_length: 16
v_call: TRBV27
j_call: TRBJ1-2
cdr3_nt: TGTGCCAGCAGCGTTTCCCTGGACAGATCTAACTATGGCTACACCTTC
cdr3_aa: CASSVSLDRSNYGYTF

clone_size: once
d_call: TRBD2
cdr3_length: 14
v_call: TRBV7-9
j_call: TRBJ2-3
cdr3_nt: TGTGCCAGCAGCCGGGAGGGCAGCACAGATACGCAGTATTTT
cdr3_aa: CASSREGSTDTQYF

clone_size: -
d_call: -
cdr3_length: 15
v_call: TRBV6-5
j_call: TRBJ2-6
cdr3_nt: TGTGCCAGCAGTTACGTTGGAGCTGGGGCCAACGTCCTGACTTTC
cdr3_aa: CASSYVGAGANVLTF

clone_size: -
d_call: -
cdr3_length: 14
v_call: TRBV5-1
j_call: TRBJ2-7
cdr3_nt: TGCGCCAGCAGCAAGGACACAGGACAATACGAGCAGTACTTC
cdr3_aa: CASSKDTGQYEQYF

clone_size: -
d_call: TRBD2
cdr3_length: 19
v_call: TRBV5-4
j_call: TRBJ2-3
cdr3_nt: TGTGCCAGCAGCTTTCCCGGACAGGTTATAGCGGGGGGGCCGAATACGCAGTATTTT
cdr3_aa: CASSFPGQVIAGGPNTQYF

clone_size: -
d_call: -
cdr3_length: 12
v_call: TRBV5-1
j_call: TRBJ1-2
cdr3_nt: TGCGCCAGCAGCTACCCTGGAGATGGCTACACCTTC
cdr3_aa: CASSYPGDGYTF

clone_size: many
d_call: -
cdr3_length: 14
v_call: TRBV7-2
j_call: TRBJ2-3
cdr3_nt: TGTGCCAGCAGCTTATCCAGGCCCCAGGGGACGCAGTATTTT
cdr3_aa: CASSLSRPQGTQYF

clone_size: -
d_call: -
cdr3_length: 14
v_call: TRBV6-5
j_call: TRBJ1-3
cdr3_nt: TGTGCCAGCAGGATTACGGGATCCGGAAACACCATATATTTT
cdr3_aa: CASRITGSGNTIYF